These 29 T cell receptor beta chains were sequenced from one sample in a study of early T cells in non-severe SARS-CoV-2 infection (dated by TCRdb to the early 2020s). Receptor amplification or capture employed 5' RACE. Instrument used: NextSeq 500. In-frame beta chains were kept once TCRdb had trimmed the public reads at Q25 with fastp and called clones with MiXCR. Identical CDR3 proteins give one entry, which carries the most common genes and DNA. The sample table lists 64,000 or so distinct CDR3 sequences, about an eighth of them with a count of one. The leading ten clones occupy roughly 4.2% of the sample. Specimen: whole blood. The receptors shown here come from an adult who was a healthcare worker with PCR-confirmed SARS-CoV-2 infection or an uninfected control (not recorded which).

This clonotype was observed many times. The chain carries TRBV2 and TRBJ2-1, with D unclear. V gave up 5 bases and J gave up 8 bases, with 7 bases separating them. This CDR3 spans 11 amino acids. Germline V lookup: CDR1 SNHLY, CDR2 FYNNEI. CDR3 region: CASSLSHEQFF. DNA of the CDR3: TGTGCCAGCAGTCTATCCCATGAGCAGTTCTTC. Based on the CDR3 plus reference TRBV2 and TRBJ2-1, the full variable domain is EPEVTQTPSHQVTQMGQEVILRCVPISNHLYFYWYRQILGQKVEFLVSFYNNEISEKSEIFDDQFSVERPDGSNFTLKIRSTKLEDSAMYFCASSLSHEQFFGPGTRLTVL.

This chain links TRBV7-2 with TRBJ2-7; 9 nucleotides align to TRBD1. The CDR3 length is 14 residues. V dropped 6 bases and J dropped 0; count of bases not matched to a gene: 3. The germline V gene has CDR1 SGHTA and CDR2 FQGNSA. The CDR3 bases are TGTGCCAGCAGGGGGACAGGGACCTCCTACGAGCAGTACTTC. It yields the protein CASRGTGTSYEQYF.

The chain joins TRBV6-2 or TRBV6-3 to TRBJ2-2; 12 bases match TRBD1. There are 18 residues in the CDR3. Germline trimming cut 6 bases from V and 4 bases from J; bases unmatched to any gene: 12. CDR1 and CDR2 (germline): MNHEY, SVGEGT. Here the CDR3 DNA reads TGTGCCAGCAGCCCCCAGGGACAGGGGGCTTGGGGCACCGGGGAGCTGTTTTTT. This gives the protein CASSPQGQGAWGTGELFF.

CDR3 bases: TGCGCCAGCAGTGAGAGTGTAGGAGGGACCCAGTACTTC. It is translated as CASSESVGGTQYF. The rearrangement joins TRBV10-2 to TRBJ2-5; a possible D gene is TRBD2 (5 bases). Trimming cost V 2 bases and J 7 bases, with 11 bases left between them. The CDR3 is made up of 13 amino acids. CDR1 is WSHSY, CDR2 SAAADI, per germline.

In this sample, this clonotype turned up many times. This chain joins TRBV12-3 or TRBV12-4 and TRBJ2-1, with a tentative D call TRBD1 (6 bases). The CDR3 runs 15 residues. The V gene lost 3 bases and the J gene lost 2 bases, with 11 bases spanning the gap. CDR3 protein: CASSFGQLTYNEQFF. CDR3 DNA sequence: TGTGCCAGCAGTTTTGGACAGCTTACCTACAATGAGCAGTTCTTC.

The chain carries TRBV3-1 and TRBJ2-4; D not certain. V gave up 4 bases and J gave up 6 bases, with 16 bases separating them. The germline V gene has CDR1 LGHDT and CDR2 YNNKEL (reference sequence). The CDR3 runs 15 residues. The CDR3 region is CASSPYDRALNIQYF. The CDR3 coding sequence is TGTGCCAGCAGCCCATACGACCGGGCACTAAACATTCAGTACTTC.

The genes are TRBV7-6 and TRBJ2-5, with D possibly TRBD2 on 5 matching bases. Trimming left V 1 base short and J 9 bases short, with 12 bases between. Germline lookup yields CDR1 SGHVS and CDR2 FNYEAQ. The CDR3 extends over 13 amino acids. The CDR3 spells CASSLGTSGAQYF. DNA of the CDR3: TGTGCCAGCAGCTTAGGGACCTCCGGGGCCCAGTACTTC.

This clonotype was recorded a few times. The chain links TRBV7-9 to TRBJ2-5; D remains unclear. Germline V CDR1 and CDR2: SEHNR, FQNEAQ (reference sequence). V dropped 4 bases and J dropped 1 base, with 13 bases sitting between them. The CDR3 length is 15 residues. The CDR3 loop reads CASSSWSSGQETQYF. CDR3 in DNA: TGTGCCAGCAGCTCTTGGAGCTCGGGCCAAGAGACCCAGTACTTC.

This clonotype was seen only a few times. The chain has TRBV27 and TRBJ2-5, with a tentative D call TRBD1 (5 bases). There are 10 residues in the CDR3. CDR1 MNHEY and CDR2 SMNVEV come from the germline V gene (reference sequence). The V gene lost 8 bases and the J gene lost 9 bases, with 10 bases spanning the gap. This CDR3 is CASGPRAQYF. DNA for the CDR3: TGTGCCAGCGGCCCCAGGGCCCAGTACTTC.

A remark on this clonotype: Being one base from a much bigger clone, this may be a read error. The V gene is TRBV7-2, the J gene TRBJ2-7; possible D gene TRBD2, 6 bases. Germline CDR1 is SGHTA and CDR2 is FQGNSA. The CDR3 sequence is 13 residues long. V dropped 4 bases and J dropped 6 bases, with 13 bases sitting between them. CDR3 sequence reads: CTSSSDRRGEQYF. For the CDR3, the DNA is TGTACCAGCAGCTCCGACCGGCGGGGCGAGCAGTACTTC.

This clonotype was observed at least ten times. The rearrangement joins TRBV11-2 to TRBJ2-1; D is ambiguous. CDR3 length: 13 amino acids. Deletions cut 0 bases from V and 7 bases from J, with 7 bases between. Germline CDR1 and CDR2: SGHAT and FQNNGV. CDR3 nucleotides: TGTGCCAGCAGCTTAGATCTGGCTAATGAGCAGTTCTTC. This codes for CASSLDLANEQFF.

The sample holds a few counts of this clonotype. The V gene is TRBV19, the J gene TRBJ1-5; the D is unclear. Germline V lookup: CDR1 LNHDA, CDR2 SQIVND (reference sequence). The length of the CDR3 is 16 residues. Trimming stripped 6 bases from V and 2 bases from J, with 17 bases between. CDR3 DNA: TGTGCCAGTAGCACGTCTGGTCGGGGTGGCAATCAGCCCCAGCATTTT. This encodes CASSTSGRGGNQPQHF.

This clonotype turned up a few times. V gene TRBV19 combines with J gene TRBJ2-2; 8 bases line up with TRBD1. The germline V gene has CDR1 LNHDA and CDR2 SQIVND (reference sequence). V lost 6 bases to trimming and J lost 4 bases; unmatched junction nucleotides: 10. The CDR3 sequence is 16 residues long. DNA for the CDR3: TGTGCCAGTAGGGCCTCAAGGACAGGGCGCACCGGGGAGCTGTTTTTT. This sequence encodes CASRASRTGRTGELFF.

This clonotype was recorded a few times. This sequence joins TRBV5-4 and TRBJ2-5, with TRBD2 identical over 11 bases. Trimming removed 4 bases from V and 4 bases from J; junction bases left unmatched: 9. Germline lookup yields CDR1 SGHNT and CDR2 YYREEE (reference sequence). The CDR3 is made up of 16 amino acids. The CDR3 loop reads CASSGWTSGLGETQYF. The CDR3 DNA is TGTGCCAGCAGCGGATGGACTAGCGGGCTCGGAGAGACCCAGTACTTC.

In this sample, this clonotype turned up many times. The rearrangement uses TRBV7-9 and TRBJ1-5; a weak D match, TRBD1 (6 bases). CDR3 length: 15 amino acids. CDR1 is SEHNR and CDR2 is FQNEAQ in the germline V gene (reference sequence). Between the trimmed V and J ends, which lost 3 bases and 4 bases, there was a span of 13 bases. Here the CDR3 reads CASSLTGQPNQPQHF. CDR3 bases: TGTGCCAGCAGCTTGACTGGACAGCCGAATCAGCCCCAGCATTTT. The complete variable domain, with remaining parts taken from reference TRBV7-9 and TRBJ1-5, reads DTGVSQNPRHKITKRGQNVTFRCDPISEHNRLYWYRQTLGQGPEFLTYFQNEAQLEKSRLLSDRFSAERPKGSFSTLEIQRTEQGDSAMYLCASSLTGQPNQPQHFGDGTRLSIL.

The chain is built from TRBV11-2 and TRBJ1-1, with TRBD1 identical over 9 bases. Germline-derived CDR1 and CDR2 are SGHAT and FQNNGV. With V trimmed by 5 bases and J by 0 bases, 7 bases remained unmatched. The CDR3 consists of 16 residues. DNA of the CDR3: TGTGCCAGCAGCGCAGGGACAGGGTCCGTGAACACTGAAGCTTTCTTT. Amino acids: CASSAGTGSVNTEAFF.

This clonotype was counted a few times. Sequence at one end of the junction differs from germline and may be a read error. V gene TRBV14 combines with J gene TRBJ2-7; D may be TRBD2 (6 bases). The V gene's germline CDR1 is SGHDN and CDR2 FVKESK. The CDR3 is 13 amino acids. CDR3 coding DNA: TGTGCCAGCAGCCAAGTGCGGGGAGGCGAGAAGTACTTC. It translates to CASSQVRGGEKYF.

This clonotype was detected only a few times. The rearrangement uses TRBV4-1 and TRBJ2-3, with D uncertain. V lost 3 bases and J lost 4, with 5 bases in between. CDR1 and CDR2 (germline): MGHRA, YSYEKL. This CDR3 is 12 amino acids long. CDR3 loop: CASSHPSDTQYF. For the CDR3, the DNA is TGCGCCAGCAGCCACCCATCAGATACGCAGTATTTT.

This clonotype came up many times. The chain uses TRBV6-5 and TRBJ1-3, with D possibly matching TRBD1 (5 bases). This CDR3 region has 17 residues. Germline loops: CDR1 MNHEY, CDR2 SVGAGI. V lost 5 bases to trimming and J lost 0 bases, with 17 bases between them. The DNA of the CDR3 is TGTGCCAGCAGTCCCACGGGACTCTATAGCTCTGGAAACACCATATATTTT. Amino acid sequence: CASSPTGLYSSGNTIYF.

This chain links TRBV5-1 with TRBJ2-3; TRBD1 agrees at 9 bases. The germline CDR1 and CDR2 sequences are SGHRS and YFSETQ. With 4 bases clipped from V and 5 bases from J, the junction kept 5 bases outside the gene matches. The CDR3 length is 14 residues. CDR3 region: CASSPQGAGDTQYF. CDR3 bases: TGCGCCAGCAGCCCACAGGGGGCTGGAGATACGCAGTATTTT.

This clonotype turned up a few times. The rearrangement uses TRBV7-9 and TRBJ1-1; TRBD1 might be the D (5 bases). CDR1 and CDR2 from the germline V gene are SEHNR and FQNEAQ (reference sequence). V gave up 4 bases and J gave up 1 base, with 13 bases separating them. This CDR3 is 15 amino acids long. The CDR3, as DNA: TGTGCCAGCAGCTCCCCCCGGGGCGGGAACACTGAAGCTTTCTTT. Translation gives CASSSPRGGNTEAFF.

This clonotype was observed a few times. The chain employs TRBV11-3 and TRBJ2-1, with TRBD1 matching over 8 bases. V lost 5 bases to trimming and J lost 8 bases; unmatched junction nucleotides: 5. The CDR3 consists of 13 residues. Germline values: CDR1 SGHNT, CDR2 YENEEA. This chain's CDR3 is CASSLRTGYEQFF. The CDR3 DNA reads TGTGCCAGCAGCCTGCGGACAGGGTATGAGCAGTTCTTC.

The chain recombines TRBV12-3 or TRBV12-4 with TRBJ1-4; D is perhaps TRBD1 (5 bases). The CDR3 totals 15 residues. V shed 3 bases and J shed 0 bases, with 8 bases lying between them. The CDR3 here is CASSFRGTTNEKLFF. The CDR3 coding sequence is TGTGCCAGCAGTTTTAGGGGTACAACTAATGAAAAACTGTTTTTT.

This clonotype was detected a few times. The rearrangement joins TRBV6-4 to TRBJ1-6; D is uncertain. The CDR3 totals 13 residues. V was clipped by 4 bases and J by 10 bases, with 11 bases between them. The germline gives CDR1 MRHNA, CDR2 SNTAGT. The CDR3 coding sequence is TGTGCCAGCAGTGTTTCTTGGGAATCACCCCTCCACTTT. Amino acid sequence: CASSVSWESPLHF.

The table lists this clonotype with many counts. The chain combines TRBV29-1 with TRBJ1-1; 12 nucleotides line up with TRBD1. Trimming took 7 bases from V and 8 from J; bases not matched to a gene: 11. The CDR3 has 14 amino acids. Germline V gene sequence: CDR1 SQVTM, CDR2 ANQGSEA. The chain's CDR3 is CSAPSGTGGREAFF. Written as DNA, the CDR3 is TGCAGCGCCCCCTCCGGGACAGGGGGCAGGGAAGCTTTCTTT.

This chain joins TRBV4-1 and TRBJ1-5; unclear D gene. The CDR3 loop spans 14 amino acids. The V and J ends lost 6 bases and 3 bases respectively, with 12 bases between them. The germline gives CDR1 MGHRA, CDR2 YSYEKL. CDR3 coding DNA: TGCGCCAGCAGGGGCTGGGGTGACAATCAGCCCCAGCATTTT. It translates to CASRGWGDNQPQHF.

This sequence joins TRBV27 and TRBJ1-5; 10 bases match TRBD1. Germline-derived CDR1 and CDR2 are MNHEY and SMNVEV (reference sequence). The CDR3 runs 12 residues. The V and J ends lost 6 bases and 7 bases, in that order; junction bases with no gene match: 0. Here the CDR3 DNA reads TGTGCCAGCAGGACAGGGGGCCAGCCCCAGCATTTT. This codes for CASRTGGQPQHF.

The rearrangement joins TRBV15 to TRBJ2-3, with a weak D call TRBD2 (6 bases). The germline CDR1 and CDR2 sequences are LNHNV and YYDKDF (reference sequence). Trimming left V 3 bases short and J 2 bases short, with 15 bases between. The CDR3 consists of 16 residues. This chain's CDR3 is CATSRTDYPNTDTQYF. CDR3 bases: TGTGCCACCAGCAGGACGGACTACCCGAACACAGATACGCAGTATTTT.

The V gene is TRBV15, the J gene TRBJ1-2; the D gene is possibly TRBD1 (5 bases). Germline V CDR1 and CDR2: LNHNV, YYDKDF (reference sequence). Trimming cost V 0 bases and J 3 bases, with 8 bases left between them. The CDR3 runs to 14 residues. The CDR3 sequence: CATSRDLRDYGYTF. In nucleotides, the CDR3 is TGTGCCACCAGCAGAGATCTCAGGGACTATGGCTACACCTTC.